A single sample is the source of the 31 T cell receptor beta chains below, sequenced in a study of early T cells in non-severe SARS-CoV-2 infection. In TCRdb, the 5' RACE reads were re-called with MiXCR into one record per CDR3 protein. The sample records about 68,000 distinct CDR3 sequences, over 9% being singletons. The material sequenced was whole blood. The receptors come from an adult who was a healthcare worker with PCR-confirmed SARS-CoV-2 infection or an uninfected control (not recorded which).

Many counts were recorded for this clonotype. CDR3 sequence reads: CASSVTGGRGSDTQYF. CDR3 bases: TGTGCCAGCAGCGTAACTGGTGGGCGGGGCTCAGATACGCAGTATTTT. The rearrangement joins TRBV9 to TRBJ2-3; perhaps TRBD2 as D (6 bases). The CDR3 has 16 residues. V lost 1 base, J lost 4 bases, and 16 bases lay in between. Germline values: CDR1 SGDLS, CDR2 YYNGEE.

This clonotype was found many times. CDR3 loop: CASSPRSGGLYGYTF. As DNA, the CDR3 is TGTGCCAGCAGTCCCCGTTCAGGGGGCCTATATGGCTACACCTTC. This sequence joins TRBV12-3 or TRBV12-4 and TRBJ1-2; TRBD1 matches at 8 bases. The CDR3 runs 15 residues. V lost 5 bases and J lost 5; bases outside the gene matches: 10.

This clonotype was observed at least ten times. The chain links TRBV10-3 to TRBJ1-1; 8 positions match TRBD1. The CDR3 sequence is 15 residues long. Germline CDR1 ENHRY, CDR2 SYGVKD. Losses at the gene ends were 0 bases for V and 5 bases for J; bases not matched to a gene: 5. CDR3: CAISESGRGRTEAFF. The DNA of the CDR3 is TGTGCCATCAGTGAGTCGGGCAGGGGGCGGACTGAAGCTTTCTTT.

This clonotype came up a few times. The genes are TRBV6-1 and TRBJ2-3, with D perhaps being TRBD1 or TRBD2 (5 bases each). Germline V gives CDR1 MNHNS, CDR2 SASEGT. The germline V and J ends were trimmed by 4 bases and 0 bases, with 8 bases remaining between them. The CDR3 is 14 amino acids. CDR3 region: CASSGRDSTDTQYF. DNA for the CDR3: TGTGCCAGCAGTGGCCGGGACAGCACAGATACGCAGTATTTT.

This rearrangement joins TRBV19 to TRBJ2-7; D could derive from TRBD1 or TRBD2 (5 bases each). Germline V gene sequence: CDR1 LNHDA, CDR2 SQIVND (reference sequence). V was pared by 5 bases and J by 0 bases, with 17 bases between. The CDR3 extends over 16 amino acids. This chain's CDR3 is CASSLRGAGPSYEQYF. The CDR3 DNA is TGTGCCAGTAGTCTCCGGGGAGCAGGGCCCTCCTACGAGCAGTACTTC.

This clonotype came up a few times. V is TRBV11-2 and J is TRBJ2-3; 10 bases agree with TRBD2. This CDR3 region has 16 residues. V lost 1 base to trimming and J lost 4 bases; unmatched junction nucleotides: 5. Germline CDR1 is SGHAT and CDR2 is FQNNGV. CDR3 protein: CASSLAGLATADTQYF. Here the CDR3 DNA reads TGTGCCAGCAGCTTAGCGGGACTAGCGACAGCAGATACGCAGTATTTT.

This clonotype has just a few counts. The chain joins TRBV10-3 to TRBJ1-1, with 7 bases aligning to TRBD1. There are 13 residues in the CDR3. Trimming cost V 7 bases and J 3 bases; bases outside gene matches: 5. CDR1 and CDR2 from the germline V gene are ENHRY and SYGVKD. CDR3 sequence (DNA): TGTGCCATCAACAGGGGCGCTGACACTGAAGCTTTCTTT. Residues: CAINRGADTEAFF.

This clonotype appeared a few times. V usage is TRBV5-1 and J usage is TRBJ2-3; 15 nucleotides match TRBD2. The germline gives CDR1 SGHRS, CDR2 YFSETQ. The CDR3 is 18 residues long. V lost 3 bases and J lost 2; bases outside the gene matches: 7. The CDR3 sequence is CASSSGLAGGPNTDTQYF. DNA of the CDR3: TGCGCCAGCAGCTCTGGACTAGCGGGGGGGCCGAACACAGATACGCAGTATTTT.

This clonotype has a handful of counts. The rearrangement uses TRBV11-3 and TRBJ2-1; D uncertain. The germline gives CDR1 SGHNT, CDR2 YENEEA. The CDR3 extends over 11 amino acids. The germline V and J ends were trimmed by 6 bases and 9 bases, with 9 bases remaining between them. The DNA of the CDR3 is TGTGCCAGCAGTCTCACGGCTGAGCAGTTCTTC. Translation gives CASSLTAEQFF. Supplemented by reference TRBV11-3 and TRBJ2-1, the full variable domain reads EAGVVQSPRYKIIEKKQPVAFWCNPISGHNTLYWYLQNLGQGPELLIRYENEEAVDDSQLPKDRFSAERLKGVDSTLKIQPAELGDSAVYLCASSLTAEQFFGPGTRLTVL.

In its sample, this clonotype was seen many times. CDR3 protein: CASDRDSRARGYTF. The CDR3 DNA sequence: TGTGCCAGCGATCGGGACAGTCGAGCGCGTGGCTACACCTTC. This chain uses TRBV7-8 with TRBJ1-2; the match to TRBD1 covers 7 bases. V dropped 8 bases and J dropped 7; count of bases not matched to a gene: 13. This CDR3 has 14 residues. Germline V gives CDR1 SGHVS, CDR2 FQNEAQ.

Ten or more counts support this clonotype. The CDR3 spells CASSGTEGTYEQYF. CDR3 DNA: TGTGCCAGCAGTGGGACAGAGGGGACCTACGAGCAGTACTTC. J is TRBJ2-7 and V is TRBV2; TRBD1 might be the D (6 bases). This CDR3 contains 14 residues. V dropped 4 bases and J dropped 2 bases, with 12 bases sitting between them. Germline values: CDR1 SNHLY, CDR2 FYNNEI.

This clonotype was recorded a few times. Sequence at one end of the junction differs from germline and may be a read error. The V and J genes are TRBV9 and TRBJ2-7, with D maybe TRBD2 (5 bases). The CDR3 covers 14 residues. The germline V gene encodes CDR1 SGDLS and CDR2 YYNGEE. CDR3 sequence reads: CASSDSPGSYEQYF. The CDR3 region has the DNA TGTGCCAGCAGCGATAGTCCTGGGAGCTACGAGCAGTACTTT.

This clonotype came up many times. The CDR3 coding sequence is TGTGCCAGCAGCTCCAGACTAGCGGGGGACGAGACCCAGTACTTC. This encodes CASSSRLAGDETQYF. The chain recombines TRBV11-2 with TRBJ2-5, with TRBD2 identical over 12 bases. V gave up 4 bases and J gave up 5 bases; unmatched junction bases: 5. The CDR3 is 15 residues long. Germline CDR1 reads SGHAT; CDR2 reads FQNNGV. The variable domain in full, completed from reference TRBV11-2 and TRBJ2-5, reads EAGVAQSPRYKIIEKRQSVAFWCNPISGHATLYWYQQILGQGPKLLIQFQNNGVVDDSQLPKDRFSAERLKGVDSTLKIQPAKLEDSAVYLCASSSRLAGDETQYFGPGTRLLVL.

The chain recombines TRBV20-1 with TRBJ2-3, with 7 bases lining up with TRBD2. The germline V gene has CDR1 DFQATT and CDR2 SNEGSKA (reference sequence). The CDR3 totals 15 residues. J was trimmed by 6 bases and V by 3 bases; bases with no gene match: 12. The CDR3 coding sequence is TGCAGTGCTAGGGCCCGACTAGCAGGACGCGATACGCAGTATTTT. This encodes CSARARLAGRDTQYF.

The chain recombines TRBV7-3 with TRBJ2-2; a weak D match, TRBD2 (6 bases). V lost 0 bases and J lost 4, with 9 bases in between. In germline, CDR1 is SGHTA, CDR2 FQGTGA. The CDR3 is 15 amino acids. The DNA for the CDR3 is TGTGCCAGCAGCTTAACGGGGGGACGCACCGGGGAGCTGTTTTTT. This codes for CASSLTGGRTGELFF.

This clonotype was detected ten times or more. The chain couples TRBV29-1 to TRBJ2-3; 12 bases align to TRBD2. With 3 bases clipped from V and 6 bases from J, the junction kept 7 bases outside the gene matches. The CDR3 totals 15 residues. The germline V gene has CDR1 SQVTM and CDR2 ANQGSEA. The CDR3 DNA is TGCAGCGTTGAGCTAACCGGGACTAGCGGGGATACGCAGTATTTT. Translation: CSVELTGTSGDTQYF.

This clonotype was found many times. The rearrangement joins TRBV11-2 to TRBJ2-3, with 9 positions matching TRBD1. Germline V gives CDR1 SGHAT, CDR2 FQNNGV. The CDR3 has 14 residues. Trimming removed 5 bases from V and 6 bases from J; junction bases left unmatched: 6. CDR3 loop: CASSVNRGQDTQYF. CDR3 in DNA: TGTGCCAGCAGCGTGAACAGGGGGCAGGATACGCAGTATTTT.

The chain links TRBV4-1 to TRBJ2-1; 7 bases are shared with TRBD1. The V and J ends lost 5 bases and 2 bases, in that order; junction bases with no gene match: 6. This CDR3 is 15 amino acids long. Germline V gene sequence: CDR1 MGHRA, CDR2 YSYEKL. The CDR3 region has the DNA TGCGCCAGCAGCTTTAGACAGGGTCCCTACAATGAGCAGTTCTTC. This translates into CASSFRQGPYNEQFF.

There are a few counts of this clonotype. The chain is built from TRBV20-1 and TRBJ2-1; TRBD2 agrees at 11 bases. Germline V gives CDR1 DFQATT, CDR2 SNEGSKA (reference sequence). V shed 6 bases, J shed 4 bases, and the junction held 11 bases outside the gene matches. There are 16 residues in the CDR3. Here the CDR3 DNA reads TGCAGTGCCCCACCCGGGACTAGCGGCTCATACAATGAGCAGTTCTTC. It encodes CSAPPGTSGSYNEQFF.

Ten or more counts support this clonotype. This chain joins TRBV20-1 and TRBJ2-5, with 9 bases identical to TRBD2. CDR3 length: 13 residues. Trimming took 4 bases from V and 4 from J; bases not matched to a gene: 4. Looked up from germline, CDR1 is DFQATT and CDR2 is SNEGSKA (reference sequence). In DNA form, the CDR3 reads TGCAGTGCTACGGGACTAGCAAGAGAGACCCAGTACTTC. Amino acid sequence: CSATGLARETQYF.

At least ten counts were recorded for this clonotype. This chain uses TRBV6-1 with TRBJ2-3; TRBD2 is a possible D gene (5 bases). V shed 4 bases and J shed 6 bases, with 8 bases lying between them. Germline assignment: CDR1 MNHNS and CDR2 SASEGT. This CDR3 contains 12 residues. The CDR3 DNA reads TGTGCCAGCAGTGGCACGGGGGATACGCAGTATTTT. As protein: CASSGTGDTQYF.

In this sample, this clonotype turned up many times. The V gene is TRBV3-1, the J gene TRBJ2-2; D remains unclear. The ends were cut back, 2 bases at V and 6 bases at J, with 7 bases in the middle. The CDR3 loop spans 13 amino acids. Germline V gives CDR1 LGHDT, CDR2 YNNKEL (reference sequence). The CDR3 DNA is TGTGCCAGCAGCCAATCGGTTCCCGGGGAGCTGTTTTTT. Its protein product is CASSQSVPGELFF.

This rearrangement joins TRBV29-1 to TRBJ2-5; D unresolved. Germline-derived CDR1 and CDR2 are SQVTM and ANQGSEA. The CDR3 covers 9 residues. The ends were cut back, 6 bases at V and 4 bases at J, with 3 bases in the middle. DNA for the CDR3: TGCAGCGTAGGAGAGACCCAGTACTTC. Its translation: CSVGETQYF.

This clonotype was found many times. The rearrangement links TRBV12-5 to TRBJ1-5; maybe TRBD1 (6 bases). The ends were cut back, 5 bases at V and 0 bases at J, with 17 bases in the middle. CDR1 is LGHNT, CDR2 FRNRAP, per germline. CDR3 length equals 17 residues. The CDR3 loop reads CASGPLGQGHSNQPQHF. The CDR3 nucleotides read TGTGCTAGTGGTCCCCTGGGGCAGGGACATAGCAATCAGCCCCAGCATTTT.

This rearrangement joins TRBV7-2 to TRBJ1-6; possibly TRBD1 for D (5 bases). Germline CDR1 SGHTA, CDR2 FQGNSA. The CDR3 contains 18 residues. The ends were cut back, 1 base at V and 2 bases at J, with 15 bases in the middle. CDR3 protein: CASSLVQWGSPYNSPLHF. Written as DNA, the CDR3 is TGTGCCAGCAGCTTAGTACAATGGGGGAGTCCCTATAATTCACCCCTCCACTTT.

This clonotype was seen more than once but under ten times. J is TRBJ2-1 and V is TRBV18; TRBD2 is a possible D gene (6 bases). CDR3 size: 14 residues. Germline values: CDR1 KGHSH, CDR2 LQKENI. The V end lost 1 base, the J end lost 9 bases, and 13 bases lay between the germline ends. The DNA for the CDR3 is TGTGCCAGCTCACCACAGCAAGCGGAGGGTGAGCAGTTCTTC. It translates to CASSPQQAEGEQFF.

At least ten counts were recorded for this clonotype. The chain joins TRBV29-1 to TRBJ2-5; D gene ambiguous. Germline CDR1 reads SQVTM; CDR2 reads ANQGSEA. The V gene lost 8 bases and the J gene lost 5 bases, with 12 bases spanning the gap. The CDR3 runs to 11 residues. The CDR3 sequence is CSSGPAETQYF. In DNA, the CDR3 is TGCAGCTCTGGCCCCGCGGAGACCCAGTACTTC.

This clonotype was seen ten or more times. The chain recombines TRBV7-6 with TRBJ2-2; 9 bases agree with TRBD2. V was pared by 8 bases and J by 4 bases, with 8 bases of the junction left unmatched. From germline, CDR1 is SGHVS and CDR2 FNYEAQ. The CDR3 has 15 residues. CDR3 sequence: CASARTSASTGELFF. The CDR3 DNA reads TGTGCCAGCGCTCGGACTAGCGCGAGCACCGGGGAGCTGTTTTTT.

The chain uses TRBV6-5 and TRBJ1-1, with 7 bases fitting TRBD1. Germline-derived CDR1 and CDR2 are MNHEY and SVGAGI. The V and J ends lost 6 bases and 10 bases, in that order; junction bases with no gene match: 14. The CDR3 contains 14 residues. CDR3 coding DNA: TGTGCCAGCAGCACCGGGACAGCCAACGACGGAGCTTTCTTT. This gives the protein CASSTGTANDGAFF.

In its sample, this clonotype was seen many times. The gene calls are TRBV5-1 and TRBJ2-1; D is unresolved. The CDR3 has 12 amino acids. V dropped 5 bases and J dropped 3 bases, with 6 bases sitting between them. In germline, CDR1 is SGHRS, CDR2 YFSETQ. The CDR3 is CASRGSYNEQFF. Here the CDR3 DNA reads TGCGCCAGCAGGGGCAGCTACAATGAGCAGTTCTTC.

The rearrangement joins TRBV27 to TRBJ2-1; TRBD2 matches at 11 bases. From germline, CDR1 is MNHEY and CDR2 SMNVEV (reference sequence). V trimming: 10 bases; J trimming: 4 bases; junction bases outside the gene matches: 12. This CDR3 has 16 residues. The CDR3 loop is CAIRSPSGGSYNEQFF. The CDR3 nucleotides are TGTGCCATCAGATCCCCTAGCGGGGGGTCATACAATGAGCAGTTCTTC.